Listed below are T cell receptor beta chains from one sample, sequenced in a study of blood T cell repertoires in COVID-19. Sequencing used immunoSEQ multiplex PCR; TCRdb keeps in-frame clones, though not all of them. Found here are around 140,000 clones, around 73% of them singletons; the top ten hold less than 7.5%. Sequenced material: PBMCs or T cells enriched from blood (not recorded which). The origin of the receptors is a woman aged 45-65 years who had recovered from COVID-19. The CDR3 runs from the conserved cysteine through the conserved F or W. The order of the fields is V gene, D gene, J gene, clone size, CDR3 protein, CDR3 DNA. D genes are given only for firm matches. Clone size, where shown, is once, few, many, or a class for clones that have expanded.

TRBV6-5	.	TRBJ1-1	.	CATDRTSRNTEAFF	TGTGCCACCGACAGGACCTCCCGGAACACTGAAGCTTTCTTT
TRBV28	.	TRBJ1-2	once	CASSLNRVDYGYTF	TGTGCCAGCAGTTTGAACAGGGTGGACTATGGCTACACCTTC
TRBV5-1	TRBD1	TRBJ1-2	.	CASSSSGTGKYGYTF	TGCGCCAGCAGCTCATCCGGGACAGGGAAATATGGCTACACCTTC
TRBV9	TRBD1	TRBJ1-6	.	CASSVEDRGNSPLHF	TGTGCCAGCAGCGTAGAAGACAGGGGTAATTCACCCCTCCACTTT
TRBV7-9	.	TRBJ1-6	.	CASSLGHPNNSPLHF	TGTGCCAGCAGCTTGGGGCATCCTAATAATTCACCCCTCCACTTT
TRBV19	.	TRBJ1-5	.	CASSPRGNQPQHF	TGTGCCAGTAGTCCCCGGGGCAATCAGCCCCAGCATTTT
TRBV6-5	.	TRBJ1-1	once	CASSLAGEAFF	TGTGCCAGCAGCCTCGCCGGGGAAGCTTTCTTT
TRBV7-2	TRBD2	TRBJ2-5	.	CASSLGGPGTSEETQYF	TGTGCCAGCAGCTTAGGTGGCCCCGGGACTAGCGAAGAGACCCAGTACTTC
TRBV28	TRBD1	TRBJ2-5	few	CASSTGTGIQETQYF	TGTGCCAGCAGCACCGGGACAGGGATTCAAGAGACCCAGTACTTC
TRBV7-8	.	TRBJ1-1	.	CASSLATETLAFF	TGTGCCAGCAGCTTAGCGACGGAGACGCTGGCTTTCTTT
TRBV6-5	TRBD1	TRBJ1-2	.	CASSYWDRGANYGYTF	TGTGCCAGCAGTTACTGGGACAGGGGGGCTAACTATGGCTACACCTTC
TRBV5-4	TRBD1	TRBJ1-2	few	CASSFGTGLGGYTF	TGTGCCAGCAGCTTTGGGACAGGGCTCGGCGGCTACACCTTC
TRBV5-4	.	TRBJ2-2	.	CASSLGTETGELFF	TGTGCCAGCAGCTTGGGGACAGAAACCGGGGAGCTGTTTTTT
TRBV5-5	.	TRBJ2-5	.	CASSFRGLIRETQYF	TGTGCCAGCAGCTTCAGGGGTTTGATAAGGGAGACCCAGTACTTC
TRBV5-1	.	TRBJ1-1	.	CASSLYGEAEAFF	TGCGCCAGCAGCTTGTATGGGGAGGCTGAAGCTTTCTTT
TRBV3-1/TRBV3-2	.	TRBJ1-1	.	CASSQGGGGEAFF	TGTGCCAGCAGCCAAGGTGGGGGAGGTGAAGCTTTCTTT
TRBV4-1	.	TRBJ1-2	.	CASSFRRGNYGYTF	TGCGCCAGCAGCTTTCGGCGGGGGAACTATGGCTACACCTTC
TRBV4-1	.	TRBJ1-1	.	CASSQADRNTEAFF	TGCGCCAGCAGCCAAGCAGACAGGAACACTGAAGCTTTCTTT
TRBV7-9	.	TRBJ2-7	.	CASSLRGAYEQYF	TGTGCCAGCAGCTTAAGGGGCGCTTACGAGCAGTACTTC
TRBV28	.	TRBJ1-2	.	CASSNRDALYLNYGYTF	TGTGCCAGCAGTAACAGGGATGCCCTTTATTTGAACTATGGCTACACCTTC
TRBV27	TRBD1	TRBJ2-1	.	CASSSGQGGRWNEQFF	TGTGCCAGCAGTAGCGGACAGGGGGGGAGGTGGAATGAGCAGTTCTTC
TRBV3-1/TRBV3-2	.	TRBJ1-1	.	CASSQETLRANTEAFF	TGTGCCAGCAGCCAAGAGACCCTCAGGGCAAACACTGAAGCTTTCTTT
TRBV25-1	TRBD1	TRBJ2-7	.	CASRGDRGQSSRTEQYF	TGTGCCAGCAGGGGGGACAGGGGCCAATCATCCCGCACGGAGCAGTACTTC
TRBV19	.	TRBJ2-2	few	CASSIVGLRQGSTGELFF	TGTGCCAGTAGTATAGTGGGGCTTCGGCAGGGTAGCACCGGGGAGCTGTTTTTT
TRBV29-1	TRBD2	TRBJ2-2	.	CSVTSGYTGELFF	TGCAGCGTTACTAGCGGATACACCGGGGAGCTGTTTTTT
TRBV28	TRBD1	TRBJ1-1	.	CASSLLGDRGSEAFF	TGTGCCAGCAGTTTATTAGGGGACAGGGGCTCTGAAGCTTTCTTT
TRBV5-1	.	TRBJ1-2	few	CASSVDEYGYTF	TGCGCCAGCAGCGTGGACGAGTATGGCTACACCTTC
TRBV27	.	TRBJ2-5	.	CASSWTPQETQYF	TGTGCCAGCAGTTGGACTCCCCAAGAGACCCAGTACTTC
TRBV29-1	TRBD2	TRBJ2-1	.	CSVEGDGGGEQFF	TGCAGCGTTGAAGGAGACGGCGGGGGTGAGCAGTTCTTC
TRBV12-2	.	TRBJ1-5	.	CASRLSFQGGQPQHF	TGTGCAAGTCGCTTATCGTTTCAGGGCGGTCAGCCCCAGCATTTT
TRBV4-1	TRBD2	TRBJ2-5	.	CASSLSGTSGGQETQYF	TGCGCCAGCAGCCTTTCCGGGACTAGCGGGGGACAAGAGACCCAGTACTTC
TRBV1	.	TRBJ2-7	.	CTSSQRRAGLASLSSYEQYF	TGCACCAGCAGCCAAAGAAGGGCGGGACTAGCGTCCCTGAGCTCCTACGAGCAGTACTTC
TRBV5-1	.	TRBJ1-2	few	CASSPDGYGYGYTF	TGCGCCAGCAGCCCAGACGGGTATGGATATGGCTACACCTTC
TRBV14	TRBD1	TRBJ1-3	.	CASSPLGQGRNTIYF	TGTGCCAGCAGCCCCCTCGGACAGGGGAGGAACACCATATATTTT
TRBV4-1	TRBD1	TRBJ2-4	.	CASSHPGQGSNIQYF	TGCGCCAGCAGCCATCCGGGACAGGGGTCAAACATTCAGTACTTC
TRBV11-2	.	TRBJ1-6	.	CASSLVTTSPLHF	TGTGCCAGCAGCTTAGTAACTACTTCACCCCTCCACTTT
TRBV18	.	TRBJ2-2	medium-sized	CASSRQANTGELFF	TGTGCCAGCTCCAGACAGGCGAACACCGGGGAGCTGTTTTTT
TRBV10-3	.	TRBJ1-1	.	CATRGYTEAFF	TGTGCCACCCGAGGTTACACTGAAGCTTTCTTT
TRBV2	TRBD1	TRBJ2-5	.	CASSVQGAWKTQYF	TGTGCCAGCAGTGTTCAGGGGGCTTGGAAGACCCAGTACTTC
TRBV28	TRBD2	TRBJ2-3	.	CASSSPTSGGRTDTQYF	TGTGCCAGCAGTTCCCCGACTAGCGGGGGAAGAACAGATACGCAGTATTTT
TRBV7-2	TRBD2	TRBJ2-2	.	CASSLSLAGWGGELFF	TGTGCCAGCAGCTTAAGTCTAGCGGGGTGGGGCGGGGAGCTGTTTTTT
TRBV2	.	TRBJ2-3	.	CASSDGTRLDTQYF	TGTGCCAGCAGTGATGGGACTCGCTTAGATACGCAGTATTTT
TRBV18	TRBD1	TRBJ1-5	.	CASSNDRVGNQPQHF	TGTGCCAGCTCAAATGACAGGGTCGGCAATCAGCCCCAGCATTTT
TRBV25-1	TRBD1	TRBJ1-3	.	CASSGLTGGVSGNTIYF	TGTGCCAGCAGTGGGCTGACAGGGGGGGTCTCTGGAAACACCATATATTTT
TRBV3-1/TRBV3-2	TRBD1	TRBJ2-3	.	CASSHRQGSTDTQYF	TGTGCCAGCAGCCACAGACAGGGGAGCACAGATACGCAGTATTTT